The T cell receptor (beta chain) under discussion was sequenced for a study of T cells after yellow fever vaccination. Overall study results and limits: Clones from primary vaccination mostly reappeared after the booster (over 95% CD4, around 90% CD8). Clonotypes appearing in both CD4 and CD8 compartments existed, and their share was small. Abundant bulk-population clonotypes could contaminate the FACS-sorted repertoires. A weaker secondary response peaked on day 5, the primary on day 15.

TCRdb recomputed calls from the 5' RACE reads with MiXCR, one row per CDR3 protein. The sample lists 240,000 or so distinct CDR3 sequences; 6.9% were seen once. V was trimmed by 3 bases and J by 5 bases, leaving 11 bases between them. The CDR3 extends over 14 amino acids. Germline V gives CDR1 MNHEY, CDR2 SMNVEV (reference sequence). This clonotype was picked up a small number of times. Its specificity is unknown. The chain combines TRBV27 with TRBJ1-5; TRBD1 might be the D (6 bases). This receptor was obtained from a man aged 25 to 45 who received the YFV17D yellow fever vaccine. This material consisted of CD4+ T cells sorted from PBMCs, taken 15 days after the yellow fever booster vaccination. The CDR3, as DNA: TGTGCCAGCAGTTTCTCAGGGGTCCATCAGCCCCAGCATTTT. This gives the protein CASSFSGVHQPQHF.